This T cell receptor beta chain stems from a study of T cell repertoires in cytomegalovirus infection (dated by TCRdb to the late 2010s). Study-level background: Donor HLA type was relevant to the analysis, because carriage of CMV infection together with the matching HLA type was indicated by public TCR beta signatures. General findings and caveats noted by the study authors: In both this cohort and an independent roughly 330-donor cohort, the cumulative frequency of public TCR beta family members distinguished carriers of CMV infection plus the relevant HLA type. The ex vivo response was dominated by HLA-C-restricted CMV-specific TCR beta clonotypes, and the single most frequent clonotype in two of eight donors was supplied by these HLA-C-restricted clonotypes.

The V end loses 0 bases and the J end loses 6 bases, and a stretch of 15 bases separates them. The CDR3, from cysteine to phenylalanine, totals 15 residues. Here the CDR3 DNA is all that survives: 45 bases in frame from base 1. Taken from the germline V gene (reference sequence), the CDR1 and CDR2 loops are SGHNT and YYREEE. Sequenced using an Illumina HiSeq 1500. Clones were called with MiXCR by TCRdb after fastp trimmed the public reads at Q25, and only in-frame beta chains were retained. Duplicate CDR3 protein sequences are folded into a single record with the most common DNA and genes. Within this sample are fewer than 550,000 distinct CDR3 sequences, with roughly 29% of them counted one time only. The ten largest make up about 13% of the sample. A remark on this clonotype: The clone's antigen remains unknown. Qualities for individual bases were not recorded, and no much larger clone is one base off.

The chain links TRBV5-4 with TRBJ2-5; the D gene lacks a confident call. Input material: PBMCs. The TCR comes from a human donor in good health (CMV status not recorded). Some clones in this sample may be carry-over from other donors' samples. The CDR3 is CASSLDAGLEKTQYF. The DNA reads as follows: TGTGCCAGCAGCTTGGATGCCGGGCTTGAGAAGACCCAGTACTTC.